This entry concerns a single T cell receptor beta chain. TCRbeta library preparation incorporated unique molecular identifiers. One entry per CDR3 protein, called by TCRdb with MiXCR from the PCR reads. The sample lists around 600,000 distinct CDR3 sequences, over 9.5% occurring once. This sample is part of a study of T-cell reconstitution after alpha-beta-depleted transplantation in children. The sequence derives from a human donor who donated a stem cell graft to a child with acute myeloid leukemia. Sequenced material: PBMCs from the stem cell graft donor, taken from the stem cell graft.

The CDR3 protein is CASSPSGRLTDTQYF. In DNA, the CDR3 is TGTGCCAGCAGTCCCTCGGGACGGCTCACAGATACGCAGTATTTT. The V and J genes are TRBV12-3 or TRBV12-4 and TRBJ2-3, with D tentatively TRBD1 or TRBD2 (5 bases each). V dropped 5 bases and J dropped 2 bases, with 14 bases sitting between them. The CDR3 loop spans 15 amino acids.